This T cell receptor beta chain derives from a study of molecular identifiers for immune sequencing clone quantification. The CDR3 contains 16 residues. Note on this clonotype: Its antigen is unidentified.

Findings and limits, study-wide: Reports indicate spiked Jurkat TCR RNA from one cell could be found among 950,000 to 1,000,000 naive cells. Beyond 20 RNA copies, clones held over 97% of effector molecules, compared with under 1% in naive cells.

Bulk TCR libraries used previously described methods and listed TCR primers. In TCRdb, the PCR reads were re-called with MiXCR into one record per CDR3 protein. The sample has about 630,000 distinct CDR3 sequences; 25% are singletons. The sequenced sample was naive CD8+ T cells from blood, with Jurkat cell RNA spiked in. As for subset: FACS-sorted CD8+CD4-CCR7+CD45RA+ naive T cells. This receptor was taken from a human donor in good health. Some libraries in this study had Jurkat cell RNA spiked in. The rearrangement joins TRBV3-2 to TRBJ2-7. TRBV3-2 constitutes a pseudogene. CDR3 DNA: TGTGCCAGCAGCCAGACCGCGGCGGCAAGCTCCTACGAGCAGTACTTC. It yields the protein CASSQTAAASSYEQYF.